The T cell receptor beta chain described here comes from a study of Tregs in tolerant kidney transplant recipients (dated 2019 in TCRdb). About the study as a whole: Before combined kidney and bone marrow transplantation, this study identified donor-specific regulatory T cells using TCRbeta sequencing and then followed those same cells after transplant. In a few healthy controls, several methods of expanding Tregs specific for an allogeneic donor were compared by TCRbeta repertoire sequencing.

Paper-wide results and their limitations: Biological reproducibility was not directly addressed, though technical replication error appeared minimal. Expanding Tregs with activated donor B cells appeared to identify the most biologically relevant and donor-specific TCRbeta repertoire. Because the study included only a small number of patients, the results must be confirmed in larger populations and under other immunosuppression protocols.

The junction shows trimming of 2 bases on V and 5 bases on J, plus 12 bases between the germline ends. From the germline V gene, CDR1 is MNHNS and CDR2 is SASEGT. The CDR3 numbers 14 residues from cysteine through phenylalanine. The entry retains the CDR3 DNA only, 42 bases that are in frame from base 1. To note about this clone: The antigen it recognizes is unknown. The input lacks base qualities; no much larger clone sits a single base away.

Genomic DNA was extracted from sorted cells with the QIAGEN DNeasy Blood and Tissue Kit for TCRbeta CDR3 sequencing. High-throughput TCRbeta CDR3 sequencing, which included PCR amplification with bias correction and internal controls, was done commercially through immunoSEQ. The original methods were these. Unique productive TCRbeta sequences were defined by CDR3 nucleotide sequence where primers matched, and otherwise by CDR3 amino acid sequence together with Vbeta and Jbeta genes. As a correction for sorting error, sequences shared between sorted populations at a frequency ratio of 2:1 or less were discarded, and the remaining shared sequences were assigned to the higher population. Donor-reactive sequences were defined as at least 5-fold expanded in CFSE-low cells versus unstimulated cells, with frequency of at least 0.01% in CFSE-low cells. Jensen-Shannon divergence, calculated on the top 100 TCRbeta sequences ranked by frequency, was used to quantify repertoire divergence. For samples with multiple sequencing runs, sorting error was corrected in each run separately before the runs were combined. TCRdb carries this immuneACCESS record with in-frame sequences only. Its versions omit some clonotypes, under half of them owing to an unresolved V gene in the studies checked, with the rest unexplained. The V and J calls and the clone size are those of that table, but D and trimming were determined from the DNA. In all, the sample holds approximately 60,000 clones, and around four fifths of those were seen once. The top ten hold about 5% of the sample.

Unstimulated Tregs (CD4+CD25+CD127-), CD4+ non-Tregs (CD4+CD25-), CD4 and CD8 cells were FACS-sorted from thawed PBMCs. Blood from healthy controls was obtained either from healthy volunteers or as purchased buffy coats. Healthy control blood was processed to PBMCs by Ficoll density gradient and cryopreserved, and patient PBMCs were collected before and after transplant. The rearranged chain carries TRBV6-1 and TRBJ1-1; the D segment cannot be called with confidence. Material: CD4+ T cells from blood. The source is a human donor in good health. The DNA reads TGTGCCAGCAGTGAACTGGGCTGGTGGACTGAAGCTTTCTTT. Its translation is CASSELGWWTEAFF.